These T cell receptor beta chains were read from a single sample in a study of Ad26.COV2.S vaccination and SARS-CoV-2 variants. Here immunoSEQ multiplex PCR was the method, and the copy in TCRdb shows in-frame clones only, minus some. The sample has roughly 380,000 clones; over 75% are singletons. The sample was peripheral blood, taken in a trial of Ad26.COV2.S vaccine versus placebo. These receptors were obtained from a person aged 18 to 59 who received the Ad26.COV2.S COVID-19 vaccine or a placebo. The CDR3 runs from the conserved cysteine through the conserved F or W. D genes are given only for firm matches. Part of the rows lack a size; the others show once, few, many or a class for expanded clones.

J	V	D	size	CDR3	DNA
TRBJ1-1	TRBV4-1	TRBD1	.	CASSQDYRGEAFF	TGCGCCAGCAGCCAAGATTACAGGGGTGAAGCTTTCTTT
TRBJ2-7	TRBV6-2/TRBV6-3	.	.	CASSILRGSYEQYF	TGTGCCAGCAGTATACTGCGAGGCTCCTACGAGCAGTACTTC
TRBJ1-3	TRBV9	TRBD1	.	CASSVDRGDTIYF	TGTGCCAGCAGCGTAGACAGGGGGGACACCATATATTTT
TRBJ1-2	TRBV4-1	.	.	CASSEPGSTQLYGYTF	TGCGCCAGCAGCGAACCCGGGTCCACACAGCTCTATGGCTACACCTTC
TRBJ2-7	TRBV21-1	.	.	CASSKAKTSGGAEQYF	TGTGCCAGCAGCAAAGCTAAGACTAGCGGGGGAGCCGAGCAGTACTTC
TRBJ2-5	TRBV7-8	.	.	CASSPNGQTQYF	TGTGCCAGCAGCCCAAACGGGCAGACCCAGTACTTC
TRBJ2-7	TRBV7-2	.	.	CASSLDSSYEQYF	TGTGCCAGCAGCTTAGACAGCTCCTACGAGCAGTACTTC
TRBJ2-5	TRBV12-5	.	.	CASGSPEGLTGTETQYF	TGTGCTAGTGGTTCTCCAGAGGGATTGACAGGCACAGAGACCCAGTACTTC
TRBJ2-4	TRBV5-1	.	.	CASSLTSSGSKNIQYF	TGCGCCAGCAGCCTAACTAGCAGCGGGTCCAAAAACATTCAGTACTTC
TRBJ1-3	TRBV20-1	.	.	CSAPQSNTIYF	TGCAGTGCTCCTCAATCGAACACCATATATTTT
TRBJ2-7	TRBV15	.	.	CATSSGSKTVEQYF	TGTGCCACCAGCAGCGGATCTAAGACTGTTGAGCAGTACTTC
TRBJ2-3	TRBV5-8	TRBD2	.	CASSLRDYLKQYF	TGTGCCAGCAGCCTCCGGGACTACCTTAAGCAGTATTTT
TRBJ2-7	TRBV9	.	.	CASSVGQGFSEQYF	TGTGCCAGCAGCGTTGGTCAGGGGTTCAGCGAGCAGTACTTC
TRBJ2-7	TRBV5-1	.	.	CASSLDGNSYEQYF	TGCGCCAGCAGCTTGGACGGGAATTCATACGAGCAGTACTTC
TRBJ2-5	TRBV3-1/TRBV3-2	.	.	CASSQNQETQYF	TGTGCCAGCAGCCAAAATCAAGAGACCCAGTACTTC
TRBJ2-2	TRBV6-6	.	.	CPRRRGAGAETGELFF	TGTCCCCGCCGCCGGGGGGCGGGGGCGGAGACCGGGGAGCTGTTTTTT
TRBJ2-7	TRBV12-3/TRBV12-4	TRBD1	.	CASTGGISYEQYF	TGTGCCAGTACAGGGGGCATTTCCTACGAGCAGTACTTC
TRBJ1-6	TRBV6-2/TRBV6-3	.	.	CASSFKTENSPLHF	TGTGCCAGCAGTTTCAAGACAGAGAATTCACCCCTCCACTTT
TRBJ1-4	TRBV7-9	.	.	CASIKATNEKLFF	TGTGCCAGCATCAAAGCAACTAATGAAAAACTGTTTTTT
TRBJ1-2	TRBV18	.	.	CASSPRVIFYGYTF	TGTGCCAGCTCACCTCGCGTAATCTTTTATGGCTACACCTTC
TRBJ1-4	TRBV5-1	.	.	CASSLEQGNEKLFF	TGCGCCAGCAGCTTGGAACAGGGTAATGAAAAACTGTTTTTT
TRBJ2-2	TRBV2	.	.	CASSEPTGELFF	TGTGCCAGCAGTGAACCCACCGGGGAGCTGTTTTTT
TRBJ2-7	TRBV6-6	TRBD1	.	CASSYSGQGTHEQYF	TGTGCCAGCAGTTACTCTGGACAGGGTACCCACGAGCAGTACTTC
TRBJ2-1	TRBV27	.	.	CASSLSGGGEQFF	TGTGCCAGCAGTTTATCAGGGGGGGGTGAGCAGTTCTTC
TRBJ2-5	TRBV6-6	.	.	CASSYGEAQYF	TGTGCCAGCAGTTACGGGGAGGCCCAGTACTTC
TRBJ2-7	TRBV15	.	.	CATQGLGYEQYF	TGTGCGACCCAGGGTTTGGGCTACGAGCAGTACTTC
TRBJ2-2	TRBV30	.	.	CAWSQLAGARTGELFF	TGTGCCTGGAGTCAGCTGGCGGGGGCGCGGACCGGGGAGCTGTTTTTT
TRBJ2-2	TRBV25-1	.	.	CASNQGGTGELFF	TGTGCCAGCAATCAGGGGGGCACCGGGGAGCTGTTTTTT
TRBJ2-7	TRBV2	TRBD1	.	CASTPEDRYEQYF	TGTGCCAGCACCCCGGAGGACAGGTACGAGCAGTACTTC
TRBJ1-5	TRBV5-6	.	.	CASSLGNNQPQHF	TGTGCCAGCAGTTTAGGGAACAATCAGCCCCAGCATTTT
TRBJ2-1	TRBV7-3	.	few	CASSLSNNEQFF	TGTGCCAGCAGCTTAAGTAACAATGAGCAGTTCTTC
TRBJ1-1	TRBV7-3	.	.	CASRREESTEAFF	TGTGCCAGCAGAAGGGAGGAAAGCACTGAAGCTTTCTTT
TRBJ1-1	TRBV30	.	.	CAWGRMNTEAFF	TGTGCCTGGGGGAGAATGAACACTGAAGCTTTCTTT
TRBJ2-7	TRBV6-5	.	.	CASGDTAYEQYF	TGTGCCAGCGGGGACACAGCCTACGAGCAGTACTTC
TRBJ1-3	TRBV4-3	.	few	CASRHDSGSSGNTIYF	TGCGCCAGCAGACATGATTCCGGTTCCTCTGGAAACACCATATATTTT
TRBJ2-7	TRBV18	.	.	CASSPDSNEQYF	TGTGCCAGCTCACCAGACAGCAACGAGCAGTACTTC
TRBJ1-1	TRBV6-5	.	once	CASSYRFNTEAFF	TGTGCCAGCAGTTACAGATTTAACACTGAAGCTTTCTTT
TRBJ1-1	TRBV15	.	.	CATSRDLGFNEAFF	TGTGCCACCAGCAGAGATTTGGGGTTCAATGAAGCTTTCTTT
TRBJ1-6	TRBV5-1	TRBD1	.	CASSRGQGNSPLHF	TGCGCCAGCAGCCGCGGACAGGGGAATTCACCCCTCCACTTT
TRBJ1-1	TRBV28	.	.	CASSFATEAFF	TGTGCCAGCAGTTTTGCCACTGAAGCTTTCTTT